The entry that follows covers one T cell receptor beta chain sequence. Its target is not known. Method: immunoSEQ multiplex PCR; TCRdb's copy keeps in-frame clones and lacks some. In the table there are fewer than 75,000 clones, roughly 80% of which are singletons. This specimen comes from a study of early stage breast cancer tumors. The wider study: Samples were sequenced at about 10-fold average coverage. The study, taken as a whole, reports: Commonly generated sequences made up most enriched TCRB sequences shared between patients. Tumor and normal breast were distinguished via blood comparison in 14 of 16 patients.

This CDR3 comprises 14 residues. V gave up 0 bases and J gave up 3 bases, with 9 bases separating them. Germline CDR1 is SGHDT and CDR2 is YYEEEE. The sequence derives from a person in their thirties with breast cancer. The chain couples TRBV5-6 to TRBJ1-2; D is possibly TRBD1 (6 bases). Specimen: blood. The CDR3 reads CASSLDQGYYGYTF. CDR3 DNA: TGTGCCAGCAGCTTGGATCAGGGGTACTATGGCTACACCTTC.